This T cell receptor beta chain was retrieved from a study of control samples from healthy donors and cancer patients. Produced via immunoSEQ multiplex PCR; TCRdb's table is partial and in-frame only. This table holds over 150,000 clones, around 95% found once. The germline V gene has CDR1 SGDLS and CDR2 YYNGEE. With 3 bases removed from V and 4 bases from J, the gap between germline ends came to 16 bases. The CDR3 length is 16 residues. The chain employs TRBV9 and TRBJ2-2; D ambiguous. Sample: blood. The origin of this receptor is a man in his forties in good health. Written as DNA, the CDR3 is TGTGCCAGCAGCGCCCACTGGACCGAAAGCACCGGGGAGCTGTTTTTT. Residues: CASSAHWTESTGELFF.